The 17 T cell receptor beta chains given below trace back to one sample, sequenced in a study of blood T cell repertoires in COVID-19. Sequenced by immunoSEQ multiplex PCR; TCRdb stores in-frame clones only, minus some. The sample carries 150,000 to 200,000 clones, approximately 85% recorded once. Sequenced: peripheral blood. Every receptor here comes from a human donor with active or convalescent COVID-19. The donor label of this sample is uncertain.

The gene calls are TRBV11-3 and TRBJ1-5; perhaps TRBD1 as D (5 bases). The CDR3 consists of 15 residues. Trimming took off 1 base at V and 5 bases at J, with 12 bases between the two ends. The germline gives CDR1 SGHNT, CDR2 YENEEA. The CDR3 sequence: CASSLAGRGDQPQHF. DNA for the CDR3: TGTGCCAGCAGCTTAGCCGGTAGGGGCGATCAGCCCCAGCATTTT.

J is TRBJ1-2 and V is TRBV27, with TRBD1 matching 10 bases. This CDR3 spans 16 amino acids. Germline CDR1 is MNHEY and CDR2 is SMNVEV (reference sequence). V trimming: 5 bases; J trimming: 5 bases; junction bases outside the gene matches: 11. CDR3 coding DNA: TGTGCCAGCAGTCCTCTCCCCCGGGACAGGGGATATGGCTACACCTTC. Protein: CASSPLPRDRGYGYTF.

This clone was seen a single time. The V and J genes are TRBV5-5 and TRBJ1-5, with TRBD1 as a possible D gene (6 bases). The DNA matches TRBJ2-3 better at its end, which makes the J call doubtful. Germline V gene data show CDR1 as SGHKS and CDR2 as YYEKEE (reference sequence). This CDR3 contains 14 residues. CDR3: CASSLEWDNSGQYF. The DNA for the CDR3 is TGTGCCAGCAGCTTGGAATGGGACAACTCGGGCCAGTATTTT.

In this sample, this clone turned up a few times. The chain employs TRBV5-1 and TRBJ2-7; 8 nucleotides align to TRBD2. This CDR3 has 14 amino acids. The V segment lost 1 base and the J segment 6 bases; nucleotides outside the gene matches: 6. Germline V gives CDR1 SGHRS, CDR2 YFSETQ. In DNA, the CDR3 is TGCGCCAGCAGCTTGAACGGGGGGGCGGTCGAGCAGTACTTC. Its translation is CASSLNGGAVEQYF.

V usage is TRBV29-1 and J usage is TRBJ2-3; 7 bases map to TRBD1. The J segment lost 4 bases and the V segment lost 8 bases, leaving 9 bases of the junction unmatched. CDR3 size: 13 residues. The V gene's germline CDR1 is SQVTM and CDR2 ANQGSEA. For the CDR3, the DNA is TGCAGCCCCCCGACAGGGCCCTCAGATACGCAGTATTTT. Translating gives CSPPTGPSDTQYF.

V and J are TRBV28 and TRBJ2-3; 8 bases map to TRBD2. Germline CDR1 reads MDHEN; CDR2 reads SYDVKM. The CDR3 sequence is 17 residues long. Trimming at V came to 6 bases and at J to 3 bases, leaving 14 bases not matched to a gene. For the CDR3, the DNA is TGTGCCAGCAGCGACCACTCGGGAGGGAGAAGAACAGATACGCAGTATTTT. The encoded protein is CASSDHSGGRRTDTQYF.

The chain employs TRBV7-6 and TRBJ2-1; TRBD2 matches at 8 bases. V gave up 1 base and J gave up 3 bases; unmatched junction bases: 5. CDR3 size: 16 residues. Germline loops: CDR1 SGHVS, CDR2 FNYEAQ. The CDR3 coding sequence is TGTGCCAGCAGCTTAGAGGCTAGCGGGCACTACAATGAGCAGTTCTTC. Protein: CASSLEASGHYNEQFF.

The chain combines TRBV6-1 with TRBJ2-3; D gene uncertain. Germline lookup yields CDR1 MNHNS and CDR2 SASEGT. The CDR3 length is 13 residues. The germline V and J ends were trimmed by 1 base and 3 bases, with 5 bases remaining between them. Here the CDR3 reads CASSEVHTDTQYF. In DNA form, the CDR3 reads TGTGCCAGCAGTGAAGTCCATACAGATACGCAGTATTTT.

This clone was detected once. The germline gene is not matched at one end of the junction; a read error may be the cause. The genes are TRBV2 and TRBJ1-2, with D uncertain. This CDR3 contains 12 residues. Germline CDR1 is SNHLY and CDR2 is FYNNEI. The CDR3 DNA is TGTGCCAGCACCGGAGGAGACACTAACCCTTCCTTC. This sequence encodes CASTGGDTNPSF.

This clone was recorded a few times. This rearrangement joins TRBV6-1 to TRBJ1-2, with D unresolved. CDR3 length equals 13 residues. CDR1 and CDR2 (germline): MNHNS, SASEGT. V gave up 2 bases and J gave up 8 bases, with 12 bases separating them. CDR3 coding DNA: TGTGCCAGCAGTGAATTTTCCGCAGGAGGCTACACCTTC. This codes for CASSEFSAGGYTF.

J is TRBJ1-2 and V is TRBV28, with 7 bases lining up with TRBD1. Per germline, CDR1 MDHEN and CDR2 SYDVKM. The CDR3 runs 14 residues. The V gene end was trimmed by 5 bases and the J gene end by 8 bases; junction bases not matched to a gene: 11. The CDR3 region is CASSLARRGRGYTF. As DNA, the CDR3 is TGTGCCAGCAGTCTAGCTCGGAGGGGGCGAGGCTACACCTTC.

This chain uses TRBV9 with TRBJ2-2, with D possibly TRBD1 on 5 matching bases. CDR3 length equals 14 residues. The V and J ends lost 4 bases and 3 bases respectively, with 10 bases between them. Germline-derived CDR1 and CDR2 are SGDLS and YYNGEE. CDR3 residues: CASSSDSYTGELFF. The CDR3 bases are TGTGCCAGCAGCTCAGACAGTTACACCGGGGAGCTGTTTTTT.

The genes are TRBV11-2 and TRBJ2-1; 9 nucleotides agree with TRBD2. The CDR3 covers 17 residues. Trimming removed 4 bases from V and 2 bases from J; junction bases left unmatched: 9. The germline CDR1 and CDR2 sequences are SGHAT and FQNNGV. The CDR3 DNA reads TGTGCCAGCAGCTGGCATAGGGGCGGGGGGGCCTACAATGAGCAGTTCTTC. Translated, it gives CASSWHRGGGAYNEQFF.

The chain links TRBV7-3 to TRBJ2-1, with D perhaps matching TRBD1 (7 bases). The CDR3 is 13 amino acids. The V gene lost 4 bases and the J gene lost 5 bases, with 9 bases spanning the gap. The germline V gene encodes CDR1 SGHTA and CDR2 FQGTGA. CDR3 DNA sequence: TGTGCCAGCAGCTCAGGGGGGAACAATGAGCAGTTCTTC. Translating gives CASSSGGNNEQFF.

This chain links TRBV4-3 with TRBJ1-2; D is unresolved. CDR1 and CDR2 (germline): LGHNA, YSLEER. The CDR3 has 15 residues. The ends were cut back, 0 bases at V and 2 bases at J, with 10 bases in the middle. CDR3 sequence reads: CASSQDLNSNYGYTF. CDR3 sequence (DNA): TGCGCCAGCAGCCAAGATCTAAACAGCAACTATGGCTACACCTTC.

The rearrangement uses TRBV3-1 (or the pseudogene TRBV3-2) and TRBJ2-3; 11 positions match TRBD2. In germline, CDR1 is LGHDT, CDR2 YNNKEL (reference sequence). V trimming: 4 bases; J trimming: 2 bases; junction bases outside the gene matches: 5. The CDR3 is made up of 16 amino acids. Written as DNA, the CDR3 is TGTGCCAGCAGCCTTTTAGCGGGGGGGAACACAGATACGCAGTATTTT. Translation: CASSLLAGGNTDTQYF.

V and J are TRBV30 and TRBJ1-2; 8 bases align to TRBD1. With 2 bases clipped from V and 4 bases from J, the junction kept 9 bases outside the gene matches. Per the germline V gene, CDR1 is GTSNPN and CDR2 is SVGIG (reference sequence). CDR3 length equals 15 residues. The CDR3 here is CAWSRNQGAVYGYTF. The CDR3 DNA reads TGTGCCTGGAGTCGTAATCAGGGGGCAGTCTATGGCTACACCTTC.